Shown below are 24 T cell receptor beta chains from a single sample sequenced in a study of blood T cell repertoires in COVID-19. Method: immunoSEQ multiplex PCR; TCRdb's copy keeps in-frame clones and lacks some. The data show roughly 500,000 clones, roughly 90% seen once. Sequenced input: PBMCs or T cells enriched from blood (not recorded which). These receptor sequences come from a woman between 35 and 50 years old who had recovered from COVID-19.

The chain is built from TRBV12-5 and TRBJ2-2; 7 bases align to TRBD2. This CDR3 contains 15 residues. Trimming took 5 bases from V and 5 from J; bases not matched to a gene: 8. Looked up from germline, CDR1 is LGHNT and CDR2 is FRNRAP. The CDR3: CASGPGREATGELFF. CDR3 bases: TGTGCTAGTGGTCCCGGCCGGGAGGCGACCGGGGAGCTGTTTTTT.

V gene TRBV5-1 combines with J gene TRBJ1-2; D is uncertain. Germline lookup yields CDR1 SGHRS and CDR2 YFSETQ. V shed 5 bases and J shed 5 bases, with 10 bases lying between them. The CDR3 is 12 amino acids. The CDR3 DNA reads as TGCGCCAGCAGTGGGAGATTATATGGCTACACCTTC. It specifies CASSGRLYGYTF.

The chain's CDR3 is CASSLQRRAEQYF. Written as DNA, the CDR3 is TGTGCCAGCAGCCTACAGCGGCGTGCCGAGCAGTACTTC. This chain connects TRBV7-9 to TRBJ2-7; D is possibly TRBD2 (5 bases). From germline, CDR1 is SEHNR and CDR2 FQNEAQ (reference sequence). The germline V and J ends were trimmed by 5 bases and 6 bases, with 14 bases remaining between them. This CDR3 spans 13 amino acids.

The V call is TRBV6-1, the J call TRBJ2-7, with TRBD1 as a possible D gene (6 bases). V dropped 2 bases and J dropped 2 bases, with 16 bases sitting between them. The germline V gene has CDR1 MNHNS and CDR2 SASEGT. This CDR3 spans 16 amino acids. CDR3 nucleotide sequence: TGTGCCAGCAGTGAAACAGGGAAAATTCGCGCCTACGAGCAGTACTTC. Its translation: CASSETGKIRAYEQYF.

The chain carries TRBV5-1 and TRBJ2-7; a possible D gene is TRBD2 (6 bases). The germline V gene encodes CDR1 SGHRS and CDR2 YFSETQ. The CDR3 is made up of 14 amino acids. V shed 7 bases and J shed 5 bases, with 19 bases lying between them. CDR3 bases: TGCGCCAGCTCGACTAGTAAGGCCACTGACGAGCAGTACTTC. This translates into CASSTSKATDEQYF.

The chain links TRBV5-8 to TRBJ1-2, with TRBD1 identical over 9 bases. The germline gives CDR1 SGHTS, CDR2 YDEGEE. With V trimmed by 4 bases and J by 3 bases, 13 bases remained unmatched. The CDR3 is 17 residues long. This CDR3 is CASSMGGDRDFHYGYTF. The CDR3 nucleotides are TGTGCCAGCAGCATGGGGGGGGACAGGGACTTCCACTATGGCTACACCTTC. Together with reference TRBV5-8 and TRBJ1-2, the CDR3 gives the full variable domain: EAGVTQSPTHLIKTRGQQATLRCSPISGHTSVYWYQQALGLGLQFLLWYDEGEERNRGNFPPRFSGRQFPNYSSELNVNALELEDSALYLCASSMGGDRDFHYGYTFGSGTRLTVV.

The chain employs TRBV5-4 and TRBJ2-7; the D gene is possibly TRBD2 (5 bases). V was shortened by 0 bases and J by 4 bases, with 17 bases between the two germline ends. Looked up from germline, CDR1 is SGHNT and CDR2 is YYREEE (reference sequence). CDR3 size: 16 residues. The CDR3 DNA is TGTGCCAGCAGCTTGGAGGGAAGTAGCGCACGATACGAGCAGTACTTC. Amino acid sequence: CASSLEGSSARYEQYF.

V and J are TRBV18 and TRBJ1-5; possible D gene TRBD1, 5 bases. Per germline, CDR1 KGHSH and CDR2 LQKENI. Trimming cost V 6 bases and J 7 bases, with 22 bases left between them. CDR3 length: 16 residues. The DNA of the CDR3 is TGTGCCAGCTCCCGCGATCGGGGGAACCCTGACCAGCCCCAGCATTTT. This encodes CASSRDRGNPDQPQHF.

The chain has TRBV7-9 and TRBJ1-6; a possible D gene is TRBD1 (6 bases). Trimming removed 5 bases at V and 0 bases at J, with 14 bases between. CDR1 is SEHNR and CDR2 is FQNEAQ in the germline V gene (reference sequence). CDR3 length: 17 residues. CDR3 amino acids: CASSGSRGSSYNSPLHF. Written as DNA, the CDR3 is TGTGCCAGCAGCGGCTCTAGGGGGAGCTCCTATAATTCACCCCTCCACTTT.

The V call is TRBV29-1, the J call TRBJ1-2, with D maybe TRBD1 (6 bases). Per the germline V gene, CDR1 is SQVTM and CDR2 is ANQGSEA. The CDR3 covers 14 residues. V gave up 5 bases and J gave up 1 base, with 14 bases separating them. The CDR3 region has the DNA TGCAGCGTTCGGACAGCCAAAGTTAACTATGGCTACACCTTC. It encodes CSVRTAKVNYGYTF.

V is TRBV7-2 and J is TRBJ2-1, with TRBD1 identical over 8 bases. Germline loops: CDR1 SGHTA, CDR2 FQGNSA. The CDR3 has 14 residues. V trimming: 4 bases; J trimming: 8 bases; junction bases outside the gene matches: 7. CDR3 in amino acids: CASSSYSGGDEQFF. As DNA, the CDR3 is TGTGCCAGCAGCTCCTATTCAGGGGGCGATGAGCAGTTCTTC.

The V and J genes are TRBV19 and TRBJ1-3, with TRBD1 as a possible D gene (5 bases). Germline CDR1 LNHDA, CDR2 SQIVND (reference sequence). The CDR3 contains 15 residues. The V gene lost 5 bases and the J gene lost 1 base, with 12 bases spanning the gap. The CDR3 region has the DNA TGTGCCAGTAGTCGTCACGGGGGGTCTGGAAACACCATATATTTT. Protein: CASSRHGGSGNTIYF.

The rearrangement joins TRBV10-2 to TRBJ2-7, with 7 bases that match TRBD2. This CDR3 region has 14 residues. V lost 1 base, J lost 9 bases, and 9 bases stayed unmatched. Germline CDR1 WSHSY, CDR2 SAAADI. In nucleotides, the CDR3 is TGCGCCAGCAGTGAGTTGAGACTAGCTTCTGGGCAGTACTTC. The encoded protein is CASSELRLASGQYF.

Regarding this clone: The identical CDR3 is also encoded by other nucleotide sequences in the sample. J is TRBJ2-1 and V is TRBV12-3 or TRBV12-4; D gene unclear. The CDR3 is 13 residues long. Trimming removed 2 bases from V and 4 bases from J, with 6 bases in between. The CDR3, as DNA: TGTGCCAGCAGTTTATCGTCGTACAATGAGCAGTTCTTC. Translation: CASSLSSYNEQFF.

The chain recombines TRBV3-1 (or the pseudogene TRBV3-2) with TRBJ1-1; D uncertain. The V gene lost 4 bases and the J gene lost 1 base, with 7 bases spanning the gap. The CDR3 runs to 13 residues. Germline CDR1 LGHDT, CDR2 YNNKEL (reference sequence). CDR3 bases: TGTGCCAGCAGCCCGGACTGGAACACTGAAGCTTTCTTT. It encodes CASSPDWNTEAFF.

Turning to this clone: The same CDR3 also results from other DNA sequences found in this sample. The chain is built from TRBV19 and TRBJ1-2; D gene uncertain. Deletions cut 1 base from V and 3 bases from J, with 3 bases between. The germline V gene encodes CDR1 LNHDA and CDR2 SQIVND (reference sequence). The CDR3 contains 12 residues. The CDR3 nucleotides read TGTGCCAGTAGTATAGTAGACTATGGCTACACCTTC. It encodes CASSIVDYGYTF.

J is TRBJ1-6 and V is TRBV27, with D possibly matching TRBD1 (5 bases). V was shortened by 2 bases and J by 9 bases, with 11 bases between the two germline ends. Germline loops: CDR1 MNHEY, CDR2 SMNVEV (reference sequence). The CDR3 runs to 14 residues. The CDR3 sequence is CASSLRQGGSPLHF. CDR3 DNA: TGTGCCAGCAGTTTACGGCAGGGCGGTTCACCCCTCCACTTT.

The chain links TRBV5-1 to TRBJ1-4; a possible D gene is TRBD1 (5 bases). CDR1 is SGHRS, CDR2 YFSETQ, per germline. V shed 4 bases and J shed 0 bases, with 10 bases lying between them. The CDR3 has 15 amino acids. CDR3 region: CASSVTGATNEKLFF. The CDR3 region has the DNA TGCGCCAGCAGCGTCACAGGCGCAACTAATGAAAAACTGTTTTTT. The entire variable domain, with the rest obtained from reference TRBV5-1 and TRBJ1-4, is as follows: KAGVTQTPRYLIKTRGQQVTLSCSPISGHRSVSWYQQTPGQGLQFLFEYFSETQRNKGNFPGRFSGRQFSNSRSEMNVSTLELGDSALYLCASSVTGATNEKLFFGSGTQLSVL.

The rearrangement uses TRBV14 and TRBJ2-7; D not resolved. CDR1 and CDR2 from the germline V gene are SGHDN and FVKESK. With 6 bases removed from V and 6 bases from J, the gap between germline ends came to 9 bases. CDR3 size: 11 residues. CDR3 sequence reads: CASSSSREQYF. CDR3 nucleotide sequence: TGTGCCAGCAGTTCGAGTCGCGAGCAGTACTTC.

The V and J genes are TRBV7-2 and TRBJ2-3, with 9 bases lining up with TRBD2. Trimming at V came to 5 bases and at J to 4 bases, leaving 13 bases not matched to a gene. Germline CDR1 reads SGHTA; CDR2 reads FQGNSA. This CDR3 spans 17 amino acids. The CDR3 region has the DNA TGTGCCAGCAGCATCACCGGGGGTAGCGGGAGATCAGATACGCAGTATTTT. Translated: CASSITGGSGRSDTQYF.

The V call is TRBV27, the J call TRBJ1-1; 10 nucleotides match TRBD1. The germline gives CDR1 MNHEY, CDR2 SMNVEV (reference sequence). CDR3 size: 15 residues. Trimming removed 6 bases from V and 3 bases from J; junction bases left unmatched: 7. DNA of the CDR3: TGTGCCAGCAGCTCCCCTGGACAGGGGGACACTGAAGCTTTCTTT. This translates into CASSSPGQGDTEAFF.

The V and J genes are TRBV7-2 and TRBJ2-7; 8 nucleotides line up with TRBD2. V shed 5 bases and J 0 bases; nucleotides not matched to a gene: 9. This CDR3 spans 16 amino acids. Germline lookup yields CDR1 SGHTA and CDR2 FQGNSA. The CDR3 region is CASSLGVAGNSYEQYF. The CDR3 DNA follows: TGTGCCAGCAGCCTGGGAGTAGCGGGAAACTCCTACGAGCAGTACTTC.

The gene calls are TRBV5-1 and TRBJ1-2; D perhaps matches TRBD1 (5 bases). V dropped 0 bases and J dropped 3 bases, with 9 bases sitting between them. The CDR3 totals 14 residues. Germline CDR1 is SGHRS and CDR2 is YFSETQ. DNA for the CDR3: TGCGCCAGCAGCTTGGATCCGGGGGACTATGGCTACACCTTC. As protein: CASSLDPGDYGYTF.

CDR3 loop: CASSLVGREETQYF. The CDR3 DNA reads TGTGCCAGCAGCTTAGTGGGCAGGGAAGAGACCCAGTACTTC. V gene TRBV7-9 combines with J gene TRBJ2-5; D is perhaps TRBD1 (5 bases). Germline-derived CDR1 and CDR2 are SEHNR and FQNEAQ (reference sequence). The germline V and J ends were trimmed by 1 base and 3 bases, with 9 bases remaining between them. This CDR3 has 14 amino acids. Complete variable domain (other parts from reference TRBV7-9 and TRBJ2-5): DTGVSQNPRHKITKRGQNVTFRCDPISEHNRLYWYRQTLGQGPEFLTYFQNEAQLEKSRLLSDRFSAERPKGSFSTLEIQRTEQGDSAMYLCASSLVGREETQYFGPGTRLLVL.